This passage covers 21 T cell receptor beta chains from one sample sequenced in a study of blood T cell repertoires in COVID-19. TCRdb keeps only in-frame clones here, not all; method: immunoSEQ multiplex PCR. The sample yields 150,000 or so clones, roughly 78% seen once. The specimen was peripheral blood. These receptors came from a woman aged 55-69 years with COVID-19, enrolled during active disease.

Written as DNA, the CDR3 is TGTGCCATCAGTGGTTCAGCGAGCTCTGGAAACACCATATATTTT. Translation: CAISGSASSGNTIYF. The rearrangement uses TRBV10-3 and TRBJ1-3; no clear D. Trimming left V 4 bases short and J 0 bases short, with 10 bases between. CDR1 is ENHRY, CDR2 SYGVKD, per germline. CDR3 length equals 15 residues.

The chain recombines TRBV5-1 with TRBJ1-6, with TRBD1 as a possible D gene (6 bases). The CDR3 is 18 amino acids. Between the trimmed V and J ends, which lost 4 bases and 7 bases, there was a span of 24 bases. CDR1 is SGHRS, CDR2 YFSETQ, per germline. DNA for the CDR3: TGCGCCAGCAGCGATGACAGGTACGAATATTGGGAAAATTCACCCCTCCACTTT. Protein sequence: CASSDDRYEYWENSPLHF.

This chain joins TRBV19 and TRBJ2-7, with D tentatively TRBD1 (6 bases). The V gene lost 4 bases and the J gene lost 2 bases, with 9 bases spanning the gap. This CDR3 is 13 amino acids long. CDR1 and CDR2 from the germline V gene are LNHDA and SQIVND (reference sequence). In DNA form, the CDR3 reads TGTGCCAGTAGTAGGGACAATCCCTACGAGCAGTACTTC. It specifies CASSRDNPYEQYF.

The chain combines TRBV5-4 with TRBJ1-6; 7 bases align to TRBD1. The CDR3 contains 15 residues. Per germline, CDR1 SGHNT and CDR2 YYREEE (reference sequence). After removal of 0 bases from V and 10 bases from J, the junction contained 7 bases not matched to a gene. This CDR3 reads CASSLVPGGGSPLHF. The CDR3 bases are TGTGCCAGCAGCTTGGTTCCAGGGGGAGGATCACCCCTCCACTTT. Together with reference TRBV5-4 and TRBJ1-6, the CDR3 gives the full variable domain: ETGVTQSPTHLIKTRGQQVTLRCSSQSGHNTVSWYQQALGQGPQFIFQYYREEENGRGNFPPRFSGLQFPNYSSELNVNALELDDSALYLCASSLVPGGGSPLHFGNGTRLTVT.

CDR3 DNA: TGTGCCAGCAGCTTGGTTACAGGGGACACTGAAGCTTTCTTT. Translation: CASSLVTGDTEAFF. This sequence joins TRBV7-8 and TRBJ1-1, with 7 positions matching TRBD1. The V gene's germline CDR1 is SGHVS and CDR2 FQNEAQ. The CDR3 has 14 residues. Trimming at V came to 3 bases and at J to 3 bases, leaving 4 bases not matched to a gene.

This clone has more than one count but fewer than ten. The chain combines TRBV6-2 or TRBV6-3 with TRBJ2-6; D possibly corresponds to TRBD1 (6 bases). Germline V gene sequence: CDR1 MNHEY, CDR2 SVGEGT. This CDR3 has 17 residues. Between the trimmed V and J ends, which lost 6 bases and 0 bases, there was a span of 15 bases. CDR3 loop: CASSRQAPNSGANVLTF. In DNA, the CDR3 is TGTGCCAGCAGCCGACAGGCTCCTAACTCTGGGGCCAACGTCCTGACTTTC.

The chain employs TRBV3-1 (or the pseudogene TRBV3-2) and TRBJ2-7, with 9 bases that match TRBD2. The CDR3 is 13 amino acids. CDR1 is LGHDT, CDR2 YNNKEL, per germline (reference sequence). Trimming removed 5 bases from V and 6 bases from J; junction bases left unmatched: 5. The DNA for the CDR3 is TGTGCCAGCAGCAAGGGACTAGCTACCGAGCAGTACTTC. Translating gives CASSKGLATEQYF.

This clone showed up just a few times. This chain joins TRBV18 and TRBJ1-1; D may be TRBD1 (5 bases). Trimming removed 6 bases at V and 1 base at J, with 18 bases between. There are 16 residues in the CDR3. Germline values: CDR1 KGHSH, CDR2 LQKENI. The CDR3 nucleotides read TGTGCCAGCTCGCAACGAGCGACAGCCTCGAACACTGAAGCTTTCTTT. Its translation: CASSQRATASNTEAFF.

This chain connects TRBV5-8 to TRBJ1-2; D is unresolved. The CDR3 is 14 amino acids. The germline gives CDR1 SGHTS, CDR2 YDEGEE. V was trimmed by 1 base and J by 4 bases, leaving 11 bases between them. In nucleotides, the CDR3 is TGTGCCAGCAGCTTGTCACTGGCGGGCTATGGCTACACCTTC. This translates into CASSLSLAGYGYTF.

The CDR3 here is CASSLVPGAETQYF. CDR3 nucleotide sequence: TGCGCCAGCAGCTTGGTCCCGGGTGCGGAGACCCAGTACTTC. The chain is built from TRBV5-1 and TRBJ2-5; D is undetermined. V was trimmed by 0 bases and J by 5 bases, leaving 11 bases between them. The CDR3 is made up of 14 amino acids. CDR1 is SGHRS, CDR2 YFSETQ, per germline.

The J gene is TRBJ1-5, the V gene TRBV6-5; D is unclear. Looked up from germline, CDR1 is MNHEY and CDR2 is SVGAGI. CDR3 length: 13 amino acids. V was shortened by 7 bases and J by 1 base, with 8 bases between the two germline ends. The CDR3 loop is CASTDTSNQPQHF. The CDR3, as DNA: TGTGCCAGCACAGACACGAGCAATCAGCCCCAGCATTTT.

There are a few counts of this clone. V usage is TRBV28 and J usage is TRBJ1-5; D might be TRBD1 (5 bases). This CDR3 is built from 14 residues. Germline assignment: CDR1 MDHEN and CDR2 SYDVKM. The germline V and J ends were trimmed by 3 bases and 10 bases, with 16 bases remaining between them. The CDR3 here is CASSFLSFGTPQHF. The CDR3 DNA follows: TGTGCCAGCAGTTTTTTAAGTTTTGGGACTCCCCAGCATTTT.

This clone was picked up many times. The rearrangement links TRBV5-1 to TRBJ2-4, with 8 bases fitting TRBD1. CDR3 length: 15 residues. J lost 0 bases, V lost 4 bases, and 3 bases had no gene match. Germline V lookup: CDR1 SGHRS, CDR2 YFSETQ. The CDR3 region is CASSPTGVAKNIQYF. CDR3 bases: TGCGCCAGCAGCCCGACAGGGGTAGCCAAAAACATTCAGTACTTC.

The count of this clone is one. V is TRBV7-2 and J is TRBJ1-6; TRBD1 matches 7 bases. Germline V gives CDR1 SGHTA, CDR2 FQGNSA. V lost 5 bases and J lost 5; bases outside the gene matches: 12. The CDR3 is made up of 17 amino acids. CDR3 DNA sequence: TGTGCCAGCAGCCATTCACTTCCGGGACAGAATAATTCACCCCTCCACTTT. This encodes CASSHSLPGQNNSPLHF. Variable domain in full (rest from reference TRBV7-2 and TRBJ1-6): GAGVSQSPSNKVTEKGKDVELRCDPISGHTALYWYRQSLGQGLEFLIYFQGNSAPDKSGLPSDRFSAERTGGSVSTLTIQRTQQEDSAVYLCASSHSLPGQNNSPLHFGNGTRLTVT.

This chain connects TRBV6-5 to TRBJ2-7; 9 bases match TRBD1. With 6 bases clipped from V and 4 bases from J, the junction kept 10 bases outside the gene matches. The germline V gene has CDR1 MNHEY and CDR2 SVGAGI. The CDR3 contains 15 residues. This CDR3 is CASSGQPGQGYEQYF. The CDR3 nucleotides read TGTGCCAGCAGCGGGCAACCGGGACAGGGATACGAGCAGTACTTC.

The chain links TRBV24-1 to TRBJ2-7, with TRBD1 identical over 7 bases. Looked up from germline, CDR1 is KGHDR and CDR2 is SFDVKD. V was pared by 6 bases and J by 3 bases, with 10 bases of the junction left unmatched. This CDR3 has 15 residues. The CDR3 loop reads CATSLLHRGGYEQYF. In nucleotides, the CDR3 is TGTGCCACCAGTCTGCTCCACAGGGGCGGCTACGAGCAGTACTTC.

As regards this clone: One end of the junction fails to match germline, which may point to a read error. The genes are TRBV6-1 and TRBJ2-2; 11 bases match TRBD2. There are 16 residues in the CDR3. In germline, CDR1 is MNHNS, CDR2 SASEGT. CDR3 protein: CASCETSGAVTGELFF. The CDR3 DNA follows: TGTGCCAGCTGTGAGACTAGCGGGGCGGTCACCGGGGAGCTGTTTTTT.

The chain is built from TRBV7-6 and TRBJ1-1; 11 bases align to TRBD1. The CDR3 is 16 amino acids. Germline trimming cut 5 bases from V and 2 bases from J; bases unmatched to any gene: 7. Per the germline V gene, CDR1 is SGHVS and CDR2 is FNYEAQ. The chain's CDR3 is CASSASGTGGNTEAFF. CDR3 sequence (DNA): TGTGCCAGCAGCGCCTCCGGGACAGGGGGAAACACTGAAGCTTTCTTT.

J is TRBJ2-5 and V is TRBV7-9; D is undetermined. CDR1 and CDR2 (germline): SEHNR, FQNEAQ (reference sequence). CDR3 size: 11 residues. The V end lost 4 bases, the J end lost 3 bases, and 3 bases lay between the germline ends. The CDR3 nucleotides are TGTGCCAGCAGCTCCGAAGAGACCCAGTACTTC. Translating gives CASSSEETQYF.

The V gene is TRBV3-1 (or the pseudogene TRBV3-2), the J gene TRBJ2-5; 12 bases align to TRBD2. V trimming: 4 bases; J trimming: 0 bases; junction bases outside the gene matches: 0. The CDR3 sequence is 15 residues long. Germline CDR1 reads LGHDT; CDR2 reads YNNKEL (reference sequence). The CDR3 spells CASSRTSGDQETQYF. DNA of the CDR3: TGTGCCAGCAGCCGGACTAGCGGGGACCAAGAGACCCAGTACTTC.

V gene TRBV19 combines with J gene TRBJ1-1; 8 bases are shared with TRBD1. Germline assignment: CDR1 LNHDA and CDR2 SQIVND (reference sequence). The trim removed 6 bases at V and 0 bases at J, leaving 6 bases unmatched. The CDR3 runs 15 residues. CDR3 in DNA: TGTGCCAGTAGGGACAGGGCGTTTATGAACACTGAAGCTTTCTTT. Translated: CASRDRAFMNTEAFF. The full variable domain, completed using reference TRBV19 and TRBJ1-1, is DGGITQSPKYLFRKEGQNVTLSCEQNLNHDAMYWYRQDPGQGLRLIYYSQIVNDFQKGDIAEGYSVSREKKESFPLTVTSAQKNPTAFYLCASRDRAFMNTEAFFGQGTRLTVV.